The 17 T cell receptor beta chains below all came from one sample that was sequenced in a study of response to subunit inactivated influenza vaccine. In TCRdb, the RT-PCR reads were re-called with MiXCR into one record per CDR3 protein. The top ten hold about 12% of the sample, which has hundreds of thousands of distinct CDR3 sequences, approximately 9.9% seen once. Sequences were derived from PBMCs from blood, sampled about 6 weeks after vaccination. The receptors were gathered from a middle-aged man who received an inactivated influenza vaccine.

This clonotype has more than one count but fewer than ten. The V gene is TRBV7-9, the J gene TRBJ2-1, with a weak D call TRBD1 (5 bases). The CDR3 has 16 amino acids. CDR1 and CDR2 from the germline V gene are SEHNR and FQNEAQ (reference sequence). V dropped 5 bases and J dropped 5 bases, with 19 bases sitting between them. CDR3 nucleotide sequence: TGTGCCAGCAGCCCCAGCGCGTCAGGGTACCACAATGAGCAGTTCTTC. This encodes CASSPSASGYHNEQFF.

This clonotype was picked up a small number of times. CDR3 DNA: TGTGCCAGCAGGAAACAGGGGGATAATTCACCCCTCCACTTT. This translates into CASRKQGDNSPLHF. This chain connects TRBV6-1 to TRBJ1-6; TRBD1 matches 8 bases. Germline CDR1 is MNHNS and CDR2 is SASEGT. This CDR3 is built from 14 residues. Trimming cost V 6 bases and J 5 bases; bases outside gene matches: 3.

The chain has TRBV2 and TRBJ2-1, with 14 bases fitting TRBD2. Germline V gene lookup returns CDR1 SNHLY and CDR2 FYNNEI. V lost 7 bases to trimming and J lost 13 bases; unmatched junction nucleotides: 9. The CDR3 is 14 residues long. This CDR3 reads CASMGLAGVGNQFF. The CDR3 DNA is TGTGCCAGCATGGGACTAGCGGGAGTCGGGAATCAGTTCTTC.

This clonotype was recorded at least ten times. V gene TRBV13 combines with J gene TRBJ2-1; D may match TRBD1 or TRBD2 (5 bases each). The V end was cut by 7 bases, the J end by 9 bases, with 13 bases between. The V gene's germline CDR1 is PRHDT and CDR2 FYEKMQ (reference sequence). The CDR3 runs to 12 residues. In nucleotides, the CDR3 is TGTGCCAGCAAGGGGACGCACCTTGAGCAGTTCTTC. It encodes CASKGTHLEQFF.

The V gene is TRBV9, the J gene TRBJ2-6; TRBD1 matches at 10 bases. The CDR3 length is 17 residues. Germline CDR1 and CDR2: SGDLS and YYNGEE. The ends lost 0 bases at V and 4 bases at J; junction bases unmatched: 4. The CDR3 region has the DNA TGTGCCAGCAGCGTAGGACAGGGGGCTAAGGGGGCCAACGTCCTGACTTTC. This gives the protein CASSVGQGAKGANVLTF.

V and J are TRBV12-3 or TRBV12-4 and TRBJ2-5; perhaps TRBD2 as D (6 bases). V was trimmed by 6 bases and J by 3 bases, leaving 11 bases between them. This CDR3 has 13 residues. The CDR3 nucleotides read TGTGCCAGCAGGATTACGGGAGAAGAGACCCAGTACTTC. Its translation is CASRITGEETQYF.

This clonotype has more than one count but fewer than ten. This may arise from a read error, as a much more abundant clone is one base away. This chain's CDR3 is CASSRTNMNTEAFF. The CDR3 DNA sequence: TGTGCCAGCAGCCGGACAAACATGAACACTGAAGCTTTCTTT. The chain is built from TRBV3-1 and TRBJ1-1; possibly TRBD1 for D (5 bases). The CDR3 is 14 amino acids. Trimming pared 4 bases from V and 0 bases from J, leaving 9 bases between. Germline V gene lookup returns CDR1 LGHDT and CDR2 YNNKEL (reference sequence).

This clonotype was seen many times. The chain uses TRBV20-1 and TRBJ2-1; possibly TRBD1 for D (6 bases). The V gene's germline CDR1 is DFQATT and CDR2 SNEGSKA (reference sequence). There are 14 residues in the CDR3. The V and J ends lost 1 base and 3 bases respectively, with 10 bases between them. CDR3 residues: CSARVWGHYNEQFF. CDR3 sequence (DNA): TGCAGTGCTAGAGTGTGGGGACACTACAATGAGCAGTTCTTC.

This clonotype was found many times. The V and J genes are TRBV6-1 and TRBJ1-3; 8 bases line up with TRBD1. Germline CDR1 is MNHNS and CDR2 is SASEGT. The CDR3 length is 17 residues. The J segment lost 3 bases and the V segment lost 6 bases, leaving 13 bases of the junction unmatched. CDR3 amino acids: CASRADRDRRVGNTIYF. The CDR3 DNA reads as TGTGCCAGCAGAGCAGACCGGGACAGGAGAGTTGGAAACACCATATATTTT.

This clonotype was counted many times. V and J are TRBV6-5 and TRBJ1-3, with 8 bases aligning to TRBD1. The V segment lost 3 bases and the J segment 1 base; nucleotides outside the gene matches: 8. Germline V gene lookup returns CDR1 MNHEY and CDR2 SVGAGI. This CDR3 is built from 17 residues. Written as DNA, the CDR3 is TGTGCCAGCAGTTATGCCGGGACAGGCTTTTCTGGAAACACCATATATTTT. Translating it yields CASSYAGTGFSGNTIYF.

This clonotype was detected a few times. V gene TRBV20-1 combines with J gene TRBJ2-1; 14 bases are a match to TRBD2. Germline V gene data show CDR1 as DFQATT and CDR2 as SNEGSKA (reference sequence). The CDR3 runs 18 residues. The J segment lost 7 bases and the V segment lost 0 bases, leaving 11 bases of the junction unmatched. The CDR3 spells CSAREGLAGELSGNEQFF. In DNA form, the CDR3 reads TGCAGTGCTAGAGAGGGACTAGCGGGAGAGTTGTCGGGAAATGAGCAGTTCTTC.

The rearrangement uses TRBV15 and TRBJ2-7, with TRBD1 as a possible D gene (5 bases). This CDR3 is 14 amino acids long. Germline V gene sequence: CDR1 LNHNV, CDR2 YYDKDF (reference sequence). The V gene lost 3 bases and the J gene lost 5 bases, with 14 bases spanning the gap. CDR3 sequence reads: CATSRVGWGDEQYF. Here the CDR3 DNA reads TGTGCCACCAGCAGGGTGGGTTGGGGCGACGAGCAGTACTTC.

The chain couples TRBV7-9 to TRBJ2-5; possibly TRBD2 for D (6 bases). V lost 8 bases to trimming and J lost 5 bases, with 6 bases between them. The CDR3 loop spans 10 amino acids. The germline V gene has CDR1 SEHNR and CDR2 FQNEAQ (reference sequence). CDR3 amino acids: CASGTETQYF. CDR3 in DNA: TGTGCCAGCGGGACTGAGACCCAGTACTTC.

The chain has TRBV2 and TRBJ1-5; D is undetermined. Trimming shortened V by 2 bases and J by 0 bases, and 11 bases separated the two germline ends. CDR1 SNHLY and CDR2 FYNNEI come from the germline V gene. The CDR3 totals 16 residues. In DNA form, the CDR3 reads TGTGCCAGCAGTGAATTGGGAGTACTTAGCAATCAGCCCCAGCATTTT. Translation gives CASSELGVLSNQPQHF.

In its sample, this clonotype was seen many times. The rearrangement links TRBV5-6 to TRBJ2-7, with 11 bases lining up with TRBD2. This CDR3 region has 17 residues. The V segment lost 4 bases and the J segment 0 bases; nucleotides outside the gene matches: 9. In germline, CDR1 is SGHDT, CDR2 YYEEEE. The CDR3 DNA is TGTGCCAGCAGCCAACTAGCGGGAGAAGCCATCTCCTACGAGCAGTACTTC. It is translated as CASSQLAGEAISYEQYF.

This clonotype was seen many times. V usage is TRBV19 and J usage is TRBJ2-4; no firm D call. The CDR3 totals 13 residues. V was clipped by 5 bases and J by 0 bases, with 5 bases between them. Germline loops: CDR1 LNHDA, CDR2 SQIVND (reference sequence). The CDR3 sequence: CASSGLAKNIQYF. The CDR3 bases are TGTGCCAGTAGTGGTCTAGCCAAAAACATTCAGTACTTC.

This chain links TRBV27 with TRBJ2-7; the D is unclear. In germline, CDR1 is MNHEY, CDR2 SMNVEV (reference sequence). V was pared by 4 bases and J by 4 bases, with 14 bases between. The length of the CDR3 is 14 residues. CDR3 loop: CASSSLTSLYEQYF. As DNA, the CDR3 is TGTGCCAGCAGTTCGTTGACCTCGCTTTACGAGCAGTACTTC.